The source of this T cell receptor beta chain is a study of read filtering for tumor transcriptome and immune sequencing. V lost 1 base, J lost 7 bases, and 11 bases lay in between. CDR1 and CDR2 from the germline V gene are SGHTA and FQGTGA. The CDR3 contains 13 residues. From about 0.4 ug of RNA, a library with molecular barcoded alpha/delta and beta/gamma adaptors was made. TCRdb reprocessed the reads with MiXCR, giving one entry per CDR3 protein. The data show about 58,000 distinct CDR3 sequences, with about 12% seen just once and about a sixth held by the top ten. This clonotype was seen many times.

The receptor's source is a donor older than 35 with multiple myeloma. The sample taken for sequencing was a population of CD138-negative cells sorted from bone marrow. The chain has TRBV7-3 and TRBJ2-7; tentatively, D is TRBD2 (5 bases). CDR3: CASSLRPRGEQYF. The CDR3 nucleotides are TGTGCCAGCAGCTTAAGGCCTCGGGGTGAGCAGTACTTC.